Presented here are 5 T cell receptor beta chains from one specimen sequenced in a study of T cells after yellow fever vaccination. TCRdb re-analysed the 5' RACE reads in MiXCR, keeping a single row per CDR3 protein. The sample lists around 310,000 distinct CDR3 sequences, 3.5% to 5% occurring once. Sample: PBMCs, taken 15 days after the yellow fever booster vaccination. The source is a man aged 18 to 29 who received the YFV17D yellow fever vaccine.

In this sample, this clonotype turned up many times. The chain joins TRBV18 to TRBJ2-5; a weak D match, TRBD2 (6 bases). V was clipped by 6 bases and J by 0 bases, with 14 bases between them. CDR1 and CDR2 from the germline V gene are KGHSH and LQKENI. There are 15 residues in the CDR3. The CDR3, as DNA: TGTGCCAGCTCCCCTTTCCGGGGGAACCAAGAGACCCAGTACTTC. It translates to CASSPFRGNQETQYF.

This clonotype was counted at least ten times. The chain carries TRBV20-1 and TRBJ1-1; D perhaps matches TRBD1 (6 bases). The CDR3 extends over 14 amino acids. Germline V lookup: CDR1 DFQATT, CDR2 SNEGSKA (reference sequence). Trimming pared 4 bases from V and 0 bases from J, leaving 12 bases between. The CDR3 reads CSAKQGPMNTEAFF. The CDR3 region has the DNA TGCAGTGCTAAACAGGGACCCATGAACACTGAAGCTTTCTTT.

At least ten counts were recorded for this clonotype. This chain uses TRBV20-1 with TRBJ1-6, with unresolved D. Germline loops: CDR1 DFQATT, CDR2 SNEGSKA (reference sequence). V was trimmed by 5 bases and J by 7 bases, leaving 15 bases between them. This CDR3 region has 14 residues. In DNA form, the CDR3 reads TGCAGTGCTCAGTGGGCAGACGGGAATTCACCCCTCCACTTT. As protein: CSAQWADGNSPLHF.

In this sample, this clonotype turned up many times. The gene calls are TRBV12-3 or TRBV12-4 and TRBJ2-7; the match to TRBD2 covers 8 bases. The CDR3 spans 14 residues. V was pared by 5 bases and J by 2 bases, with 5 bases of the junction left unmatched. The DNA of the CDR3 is TGTGCCAGCAGTCCGGGGGGGGCAACCTACGAGCAGTACGTC. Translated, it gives CASSPGGATYEQYV.

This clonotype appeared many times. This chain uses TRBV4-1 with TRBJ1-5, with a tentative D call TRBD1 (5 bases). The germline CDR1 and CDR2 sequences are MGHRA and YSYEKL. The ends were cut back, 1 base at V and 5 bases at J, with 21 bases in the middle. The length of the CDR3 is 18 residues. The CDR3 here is CASSQGHRRQGADQPQHF. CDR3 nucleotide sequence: TGCGCCAGCAGCCAAGGACATAGGCGTCAGGGTGCGGATCAGCCCCAGCATTTT.